The following is a T cell receptor beta chain sequence with its context. The assay was immunoSEQ multiplex PCR, and TCRdb's table has in-frame clones only and misses some. Of 110,000 or so clones in the sample, about 88% were seen once. This specimen belongs to a study of blood T cell repertoires in COVID-19. Overall study context: PBMCs, B-cell-depleted T cells, or T cells were the source of the cDNA or gDNA that made up the material.

V was shortened by 3 bases and J by 4 bases, with 12 bases between the two germline ends. The germline CDR1 and CDR2 sequences are KGHSH and LQKENI. The length of the CDR3 is 15 residues. The sequence was collected from a human donor in a cohort sampled during active COVID-19. The sample was peripheral blood. The gene calls are TRBV18 and TRBJ1-4, with a tentative D call TRBD1 (6 bases). The CDR3 spells CASSPPTRGNEKLFF. The CDR3 DNA reads as TGTGCCAGCTCACCCCCGACCAGGGGTAATGAAAAACTGTTTTTT. Full variable domain (missing parts from reference TRBV18 and TRBJ1-4): NAGVMQNPRHLVRRRGQEARLRCSPMKGHSHVYWYRQLPEEGLKFMVYLQKENIIDESGMPKERFSAEFPKEGPSILRIQQVVRGDSAAYFCASSPPTRGNEKLFFGSGTQLSVL.